What follows are 15 T cell receptor beta chains derived from one specimen sequenced in a study of response to subunit inactivated influenza vaccine (dated by TCRdb to 2017 to 2018). Preparation of the library involved RT-PCR. The instrument was an Illumina HiSeq 2500. Using fastp trimming at Q25 and MiXCR clonotype assembly, TCRdb reanalyzed the public sequencing data and kept in-frame beta chains. Rows with a matching CDR3 protein are joined into one entry that keeps the most common DNA and genes. This sample gives about 780,000 distinct CDR3 sequences in total; 15% to 20% of them show up just once. The ten most abundant clones make up 11% of the sample. The sequencing here drew on PBMCs from blood, taken 4 to 6 days after vaccination. The origin of the receptors is a man in his fifties or sixties who received an inactivated influenza vaccine. Donor details come from another sample of the same person, matched by shared clones.

The V call is TRBV7-2, the J call TRBJ1-6, with D possibly matching TRBD1 (5 bases). Germline CDR1 is SGHTA and CDR2 is FQGNSA. V gave up 3 bases and J gave up 5 bases, with 8 bases separating them. The CDR3 length is 14 residues. The CDR3 nucleotides read TGTGCCAGCAGCTTCGGGGGGAATAATTCACCCCTCCACTTT. This encodes CASSFGGNNSPLHF.

The CDR3 sequence is CASSGAGPSYEQYF. The CDR3 DNA sequence: TGTGCCAGCAGCGGGGCAGGCCCCTCCTACGAGCAGTACTTC. The chain links TRBV9 to TRBJ2-7, with D uncertain. Germline V lookup: CDR1 SGDLS, CDR2 YYNGEE. V was trimmed by 3 bases and J by 0 bases, leaving 10 bases between them. The CDR3 contains 14 residues.

This rearrangement joins TRBV12-3 or TRBV12-4 to TRBJ2-4, with TRBD2 identical over 7 bases. This CDR3 region has 22 residues. With V trimmed by 1 base and J by 0 bases, 21 bases remained unmatched. The CDR3 protein is CASSLVLLAGTRGVGAKNIQYF. CDR3 DNA: TGTGCCAGCAGTTTAGTTTTGTTAGCGGGCACCAGAGGAGTGGGAGCCAAAAACATTCAGTACTTC.

The chain recombines TRBV7-2 with TRBJ2-7; TRBD1 or TRBD2 may be the D gene (5 bases each). CDR3 length equals 14 residues. V shed 5 bases and J shed 0 bases, with 11 bases lying between them. The V gene's germline CDR1 is SGHTA and CDR2 FQGNSA. DNA for the CDR3: TGTGCCAGCAGCCGGGACCGTTACTCCTACGAGCAGTACTTC. Amino acid sequence: CASSRDRYSYEQYF.

This chain uses TRBV12-3 or TRBV12-4 with TRBJ1-2, with TRBD1 as a possible D gene (6 bases). V lost 10 bases and J lost 4, with 13 bases in between. This CDR3 comprises 12 residues. Written as DNA, the CDR3 is TGTGCCACAGGGGTGTCGGGCTATGGCTACACCTTC. As protein: CATGVSGYGYTF.

This clonotype was seen a single time. The chain joins TRBV4-2 to TRBJ2-2; D remains ambiguous. V lost 0 bases, J lost 5 bases, and 4 bases lay in between. CDR3 length: 13 amino acids. Per germline, CDR1 LGHNA and CDR2 YNFKEQ. The CDR3 bases are TGTGCCAGCAGCCAAGAGTCAACCGGGGAGCTGTTTTTT. Translation gives CASSQESTGELFF.

This clonotype was counted between two and nine times. This may arise from a read error, as a much more abundant clone is one base away. V and J are TRBV20-1 and TRBJ1-5; D ambiguous. This CDR3 contains 13 residues. Trimming pared 1 base from V and 9 bases from J, leaving 13 bases between. The V gene's germline CDR1 is DFQATT and CDR2 SNEGSKA (reference sequence). CDR3 sequence reads: CSARVPGIRPQHF. DNA for the CDR3: TGCAGTGCTAGAGTCCCCGGGATTCGGCCCCAGCATTTT.

This chain uses TRBV9 with TRBJ2-1, with D perhaps being TRBD1 or TRBD2 (5 bases each). Per germline, CDR1 SGDLS and CDR2 YYNGEE. The CDR3 sequence is 14 residues long. V was cut by 4 bases and J by 4 bases, with 12 bases left in between. CDR3: CASSSNWGYNEQFF. In DNA form, the CDR3 reads TGTGCCAGCAGCAGTAACTGGGGGTACAATGAGCAGTTCTTC.

The genes are TRBV11-2 and TRBJ2-7, with D perhaps matching TRBD1 or TRBD2 (6 bases each). Trimming removed 5 bases from V and 2 bases from J, with 13 bases in between. The CDR3 covers 14 residues. Per the germline V gene, CDR1 is SGHAT and CDR2 is FQNNGV. CDR3 sequence (DNA): TGTGCCAGCAGCAAGGTCGGGGGCCCCTACGAGCAGTACTTC. Encoded protein: CASSKVGGPYEQYF.

This clonotype was observed a handful of times. The chain employs TRBV30 and TRBJ1-1; the D is unclear. V was pared by 7 bases and J by 8 bases, with 14 bases between. Germline assignment: CDR1 GTSNPN and CDR2 SVGIG (reference sequence). The CDR3 consists of 11 residues. CDR3 sequence (DNA): TGTGCCTCCCGCCGGTCTGAAGAAGCTTTCTTT. Its protein product is CASRRSEEAFF.

In this sample, this clonotype turned up a few times. The chain has TRBV4-2 and TRBJ2-1; 11 nucleotides line up with TRBD2. Germline V gene sequence: CDR1 LGHNA, CDR2 YNFKEQ. This CDR3 comprises 16 residues. V shed 2 bases, J shed 8 bases, and the junction held 8 bases outside the gene matches. CDR3 coding DNA: TGTGCCAGCAGCCAAAGAGGGACTAGCGGTGGGGATGAGCAGTTCTTC. Its protein product is CASSQRGTSGGDEQFF.

This chain connects TRBV12-3 or TRBV12-4 to TRBJ2-5; the D gene is possibly TRBD1 (6 bases). The CDR3 length is 15 residues. V was shortened by 6 bases and J by 1 base, with 15 bases between the two germline ends. For the CDR3, the DNA is TGTGCCAGCAGACACGGACAGCCTAGCCAAGAGACCCAGTACTTC. Translating it yields CASRHGQPSQETQYF.

The chain combines TRBV4-3 with TRBJ2-1; weak D call: TRBD1 (6 bases). V lost 0 bases, J lost 4 bases, and 13 bases lay in between. Germline V gene sequence: CDR1 LGHNA, CDR2 YSLEER. CDR3 length: 16 amino acids. The DNA of the CDR3 is TGCGCCAGCAGCCAAGAAGAGGCCGACAGGTACAATGAGCAGTTCTTC. Translated: CASSQEEADRYNEQFF.

The rearrangement links TRBV28 to TRBJ2-7; weak D call: TRBD2 (5 bases). With 5 bases removed from V and 5 bases from J, the gap between germline ends came to 16 bases. Per germline, CDR1 MDHEN and CDR2 SYDVKM. The CDR3 spans 14 residues. The CDR3 sequence: CASSPTGVVHEQYF. The CDR3 DNA reads TGTGCCAGCAGTCCCACCGGGGTAGTCCACGAGCAGTACTTC. Filled out from reference TRBV28 and TRBJ2-7, the complete variable domain reads DVKVTQSSRYLVKRTGEKVFLECVQDMDHENMFWYRQDPGLGLRLIYFSYDVKMKEKGDIPEGYSVSREKKERFSLILESASTNQTSMYLCASSPTGVVHEQYFGPGTRLTVT.

This clonotype was counted a few times. The chain recombines TRBV29-1 with TRBJ2-7; 8 bases line up with TRBD2. The CDR3 contains 17 residues. Germline V gene lookup returns CDR1 SQVTM and CDR2 ANQGSEA. V shed 1 base, J shed 4 bases, and the junction held 15 bases outside the gene matches. CDR3 sequence (DNA): TGCAGCGTTGAAGTAAAAAATTCGGGAGGGCCGGGTTACGAGCAGTACTTC. It specifies CSVEVKNSGGPGYEQYF.